What follows are 14 T cell receptor beta chains derived from one specimen sequenced in a study of blood T cell repertoires in COVID-19. Only in-frame clones appear in the TCRdb table, and some are missing; sequencing was by immunoSEQ multiplex PCR. This table holds more than 200,000 clones, 86% found once. Source material: peripheral blood. The receptors shown here come from a man aged 30 to 39 with active or convalescent COVID-19.

This rearrangement joins TRBV11-1 to TRBJ2-5, with D hard to call. Trimming removed 4 bases from V and 0 bases from J, with 9 bases in between. Germline values: CDR1 SGHAT, CDR2 FQDESV (reference sequence). The CDR3 totals 14 residues. CDR3 DNA sequence: TGTGCCAGCAGCTCACGGGTGTACCAAGAGACCCAGTACTTC. Translating it yields CASSSRVYQETQYF.

The rearrangement links TRBV5-4 to TRBJ2-7; 9 bases are a match to TRBD1. J was trimmed by 4 bases and V by 4 bases; bases with no gene match: 12. This CDR3 region has 16 residues. In germline, CDR1 is SGHNT, CDR2 YYREEE (reference sequence). CDR3 sequence (DNA): TGTGCCAGCAGCCCAGCCGGGACAGGGAGGAAATACGAGCAGTACTTC. It translates to CASSPAGTGRKYEQYF.

V and J are TRBV27 and TRBJ2-5; TRBD2 agrees at 8 bases. Germline V lookup: CDR1 MNHEY, CDR2 SMNVEV (reference sequence). The V segment lost 3 bases and the J segment 5 bases; nucleotides outside the gene matches: 5. The CDR3 extends over 14 amino acids. The CDR3: CASSFAGGGETQYF. DNA of the CDR3: TGTGCCAGCAGTTTTGCGGGGGGCGGGGAGACCCAGTACTTC.

Only one count was recorded for this clone. This chain uses TRBV30 with TRBJ1-6, with 7 nucleotides matching TRBD1. This CDR3 has 15 residues. Germline V gives CDR1 GTSNPN, CDR2 SVGIG (reference sequence). V trimming: 4 bases; J trimming: 8 bases; junction bases outside the gene matches: 11. For the CDR3, the DNA is TGTGCCTGGATGAGACTACGTCAGGGGGATTCACCCCTCCACTTT. Translating it yields CAWMRLRQGDSPLHF.

The V and J genes are TRBV9 and TRBJ1-4, with 7 positions matching TRBD1. The germline gives CDR1 SGDLS, CDR2 YYNGEE. This CDR3 contains 14 residues. V trimming: 4 bases; J trimming: 4 bases; junction bases outside the gene matches: 4. The CDR3: CASSRNRGNEKLFF. Here the CDR3 DNA reads TGTGCCAGCAGCCGGAACAGGGGTAATGAAAAACTGTTTTTT.

The chain links TRBV5-1 to TRBJ2-5; D is unresolved. The CDR3 is made up of 15 amino acids. The V end was cut by 2 bases, the J end by 0 bases, with 11 bases between. Germline V gene lookup returns CDR1 SGHRS and CDR2 YFSETQ. CDR3 loop: CASSFVADDQETQYF. CDR3 bases: TGCGCCAGCAGCTTTGTAGCAGACGACCAAGAGACCCAGTACTTC. The variable domain in full, with the rest retrieved from reference TRBV5-1 and TRBJ2-5, is KAGVTQTPRYLIKTRGQQVTLSCSPISGHRSVSWYQQTPGQGLQFLFEYFSETQRNKGNFPGRFSGRQFSNSRSEMNVSTLELGDSALYLCASSFVADDQETQYFGPGTRLLVL.

The chain combines TRBV7-6 with TRBJ1-2; 7 bases match TRBD1. Unmatched junction bases numbered 13, after V lost 2 bases and J lost 4 bases. The CDR3 has 17 amino acids. The germline gives CDR1 SGHVS, CDR2 FNYEAQ. The CDR3 loop reads CASSLRTRGSTPYGYTF. The CDR3 DNA follows: TGTGCCAGCAGCTTACGTACCAGGGGGTCTACACCCTATGGCTACACCTTC.

The chain uses TRBV28 and TRBJ2-1, with D possibly TRBD1 on 5 matching bases. CDR1 is MDHEN, CDR2 SYDVKM, per germline. This CDR3 region has 16 residues. V shed 6 bases and J shed 0 bases, with 15 bases lying between them. CDR3 protein: CASRIAPDNSYNEQFF. CDR3 nucleotides: TGTGCCAGCAGAATCGCCCCGGACAACTCCTACAATGAGCAGTTCTTC. Drawing the rest from reference TRBV28 and TRBJ2-1, the complete variable domain is DVKVTQSSRYLVKRTGEKVFLECVQDMDHENMFWYRQDPGLGLRLIYFSYDVKMKEKGDIPEGYSVSREKKERFSLILESASTNQTSMYLCASRIAPDNSYNEQFFGPGTRLTVL.

This sequence joins TRBV28 and TRBJ1-3; D unresolved. V lost 8 bases, J lost 0 bases, and 11 bases lay in between. Germline V lookup: CDR1 MDHEN, CDR2 SYDVKM. The length of the CDR3 is 14 residues. The CDR3 bases are TGTGCCAGCGGACTCCAGGACTCTGGAAACACCATATATTTT. It encodes CASGLQDSGNTIYF.

The chain employs TRBV4-3 and TRBJ1-5; D remains unclear. The CDR3 is 14 amino acids. Per germline, CDR1 LGHNA and CDR2 YSLEER. V was pared by 8 bases and J by 1 base, with 12 bases between. The CDR3 sequence: CASAPVMSNQPQHF. The CDR3 coding sequence is TGCGCCAGCGCCCCGGTTATGAGCAATCAGCCCCAGCATTTT.

J is TRBJ1-3 and V is TRBV7-2; D remains unclear. The germline CDR1 and CDR2 sequences are SGHTA and FQGNSA. CDR3 length: 12 amino acids. V was pared by 5 bases and J by 4 bases, with 6 bases between. The CDR3 DNA sequence: TGTGCCAGCAGCCCGGGGGGAAACACCATATATTTT. It yields the protein CASSPGGNTIYF.

The J gene is TRBJ2-2, the V gene TRBV29-1, with TRBD1 matching 7 bases. The V segment lost 0 bases and the J segment 7 bases; nucleotides outside the gene matches: 5. This CDR3 is built from 14 residues. Germline V gene data show CDR1 as SQVTM and CDR2 as ANQGSEA. In DNA form, the CDR3 reads TGCAGCGTTGAAGACAGGGGGTTTGGCGGGGAGCTGTTTTTT. It codes for CSVEDRGFGGELFF.

The chain joins TRBV3-1 (or the pseudogene TRBV3-2) to TRBJ2-3; TRBD1 might be the D (5 bases). From germline, CDR1 is LGHDT and CDR2 YNNKEL (reference sequence). Trimming removed 9 bases from V and 6 bases from J, with 16 bases in between. The CDR3 is 13 amino acids. The CDR3 loop is CASGAGSWDTQYF. Written as DNA, the CDR3 is TGTGCCAGTGGGGCCGGGTCCTGGGATACGCAGTATTTT.

V is TRBV3-1 (or the pseudogene TRBV3-2) and J is TRBJ1-2; 8 nucleotides match TRBD1. This CDR3 comprises 15 residues. After removal of 6 bases from V and 4 bases from J, the junction contained 10 bases not matched to a gene. Germline V gene data show CDR1 as LGHDT and CDR2 as YNNKEL (reference sequence). The CDR3 DNA reads TGTGCCAGCAGACTCGACAGGGGCCTACCCTATGGCTACACCTTC. The encoded protein is CASRLDRGLPYGYTF.